The 25 T cell receptor beta chains presented below share a single source sample, sequenced in a study of T cell repertoires in aging, cancer and after chemotherapy. Amplification of TCR beta used genomic DNA extracted from peripheral blood. A mixed TRB-A/B primer pool amplified rearranged TRB by multiplex touch-down PCR. TCRdb reanalysed the multiplex PCR reads using MiXCR and keeps one entry per CDR3 protein. The data show 7,500 or so distinct CDR3 sequences, less than 45% seen once. Source material: blood. All receptors come from a human donor in good health.

The rearrangement uses TRBV6-5 and TRBJ1-2; 9 bases map to TRBD1. CDR3 length equals 17 residues. Germline V gene data show CDR1 as MNHEY and CDR2 as SVGAGI. With V trimmed by 5 bases and J by 6 bases, 16 bases remained unmatched. The CDR3 sequence: CASSRRGRDRVFHGYTF. CDR3 DNA: TGTGCCAGCAGTCGCCGCGGTCGGGACAGGGTCTTCCATGGCTACACCTTC.

The chain employs TRBV5-4 and TRBJ2-7; either TRBD1 or TRBD2 may fit D (5 bases each). The V end was cut by 4 bases, the J end by 2 bases, with 13 bases between. Germline CDR1 is SGHNT and CDR2 is YYREEE (reference sequence). The CDR3 consists of 14 residues. CDR3: CASSGRDGTYEQYF. CDR3 sequence (DNA): TGTGCCAGCAGCGGCCGGGACGGTACCTACGAGCAGTACTTC.

This clonotype has just a few counts. The V call is TRBV15, the J call TRBJ1-2, with D perhaps matching TRBD1 (5 bases). The germline V gene encodes CDR1 LNHNV and CDR2 YYDKDF (reference sequence). Trimming took 0 bases from V and 4 from J, leaving 15 bases between them. CDR3 length equals 16 residues. This CDR3 is CATSRDRGVQGYGYTF. The CDR3 DNA follows: TGTGCCACCAGCAGAGATCGGGGGGTTCAGGGCTATGGCTACACCTTC.

V gene TRBV7-2 combines with J gene TRBJ2-3; D not resolved. Germline CDR1 and CDR2: SGHTA and FQGNSA. Trimming left V 1 base short and J 4 bases short, with 12 bases between. This CDR3 spans 15 amino acids. The CDR3 sequence: CASSLGMQASDTQYF. Here the CDR3 DNA reads TGTGCCAGCAGCTTAGGAATGCAGGCATCAGATACGCAGTATTTT.

This chain links TRBV7-3 with TRBJ2-1; 10 bases are a match to TRBD2. This CDR3 is built from 19 residues. Trimming took 4 bases from V and 4 from J; bases not matched to a gene: 16. Germline assignment: CDR1 SGHTA and CDR2 FQGTGA. The CDR3 DNA reads TGTGCCAGCAGCTCGAAAGGGGCGAGCGGGGGGGCCGCATACAATGAGCAGTTCTTC. It codes for CASSSKGASGGAAYNEQFF.

This clonotype was seen only a few times. The chain combines TRBV24-1 with TRBJ2-5; the match to TRBD1 covers 9 bases. CDR1 is KGHDR, CDR2 SFDVKD, per germline. Germline trimming cut 3 bases from V and 5 bases from J; bases unmatched to any gene: 6. This CDR3 spans 15 amino acids. CDR3 amino acids: CATSDNRGQGETQYF. The CDR3 bases are TGTGCCACCAGTGATAACAGGGGGCAGGGTGAGACCCAGTACTTC.

The chain has TRBV5-4 and TRBJ2-7; D ambiguous. The CDR3 sequence is 13 residues long. Germline-derived CDR1 and CDR2 are SGHNT and YYREEE (reference sequence). Trimming left V 0 bases short and J 3 bases short, with 7 bases between. The CDR3 DNA sequence: TGTGCCAGCAGCTTGGCAGCCCGCTACGAGCAGTACTTC. Protein: CASSLAARYEQYF.

This clonotype was detected a few times. The rearrangement joins TRBV12-3 or TRBV12-4 to TRBJ2-3, with D maybe TRBD2 (5 bases). The CDR3 has 13 amino acids. Trimming shortened V by 6 bases and J by 11 bases, and 18 bases separated the two germline ends. CDR3 in DNA: TGTGCCAGCAGCGCCGCACTAGACAAAATGCAGTATTTT. Protein product: CASSAALDKMQYF.

The gene calls are TRBV19 and TRBJ1-2; 7 positions match TRBD1. The CDR3 extends over 14 amino acids. J gave up 5 bases and V 5 bases, and 8 bases lay outside the gene matches. From germline, CDR1 is LNHDA and CDR2 SQIVND (reference sequence). The CDR3 here is CASSAPGTEYGYTF. The CDR3 nucleotides are TGTGCCAGTAGTGCCCCCGGGACAGAGTATGGCTACACCTTC.

This clonotype was recorded a few times. The chain couples TRBV7-3 to TRBJ1-1, with D perhaps TRBD1 (5 bases). Trimming pared 4 bases from V and 6 bases from J, leaving 18 bases between. The germline CDR1 and CDR2 sequences are SGHTA and FQGTGA. The CDR3 covers 15 residues. The CDR3 loop reads CASSYGQLGVSEAFF. The DNA for the CDR3 is TGTGCCAGCAGCTACGGACAACTAGGCGTTTCTGAAGCTTTCTTT. Supplemented by reference TRBV7-3 and TRBJ1-1, the full variable domain reads GAGVSQTPSNKVTEKGKYVELRCDPISGHTALYWYRQSLGQGPEFLIYFQGTGAADDSGLPNDRFFAVRPEGSVSTLKIQRTERGDSAVYLCASSYGQLGVSEAFFGQGTRLTVV.

This chain joins TRBV19 and TRBJ2-5; D could derive from TRBD1 or TRBD2 (5 bases each). V gave up 4 bases and J gave up 5 bases, with 17 bases separating them. This CDR3 is built from 15 residues. In germline, CDR1 is LNHDA, CDR2 SQIVND (reference sequence). CDR3 in amino acids: CASSTTRGAGETQYF. The CDR3 DNA is TGTGCCAGTAGTACCACACGAGGGGCTGGGGAGACCCAGTACTTC.

The V and J genes are TRBV6-5 and TRBJ1-2; D not certain. The germline V gene encodes CDR1 MNHEY and CDR2 SVGAGI. Trimming stripped 0 bases from V and 2 bases from J, with 4 bases between. This CDR3 is built from 13 residues. CDR3 nucleotides: TGTGCCAGCAGTTACTCGAGGAACTATGGCTACACCTTC. It specifies CASSYSRNYGYTF.

This clonotype appeared a few times. This sequence joins TRBV12-3 or TRBV12-4 and TRBJ2-1; the D is unclear. V was shortened by 3 bases and J by 7 bases, with 7 bases between the two germline ends. The CDR3 consists of 12 residues. The CDR3 DNA is TGTGCCAGCAGTTTCGCCAAAAATGAGCAGTTCTTC. This sequence encodes CASSFAKNEQFF.

This sequence joins TRBV13 and TRBJ2-3, with a possible D match to TRBD1 (6 bases). Between the trimmed V and J ends, which lost 2 bases and 4 bases, there was a span of 19 bases. Per germline, CDR1 PRHDT and CDR2 FYEKMQ (reference sequence). The CDR3 runs 17 residues. The CDR3 sequence: CASSLYKSSEGADTQYF. The CDR3 DNA reads TGTGCCAGCAGCTTATACAAAAGTAGTGAGGGGGCAGATACGCAGTATTTT.

The chain carries TRBV25-1 and TRBJ1-2; D is ambiguous. V was trimmed by 5 bases and J by 4 bases, leaving 14 bases between them. This CDR3 contains 14 residues. CDR1 is MGHDK, CDR2 SYGVNS, per germline. CDR3 coding DNA: TGTGCCAGCAGTATGACCGTGGCAGCCTATGGCTACACCTTC. It translates to CASSMTVAAYGYTF.

The V call is TRBV13, the J call TRBJ2-7; tentatively, D is TRBD2 (5 bases). The CDR3 has 13 amino acids. V gave up 5 bases and J gave up 7 bases, with 15 bases separating them. The germline V gene has CDR1 PRHDT and CDR2 FYEKMQ (reference sequence). The CDR3 spells CASSGRGLGEQYF. The CDR3, as DNA: TGTGCCAGCAGCGGCCGGGGATTAGGAGAGCAGTACTTC.

The V and J genes are TRBV7-3 and TRBJ2-3; D possibly corresponds to TRBD2 (5 bases). V was shortened by 1 base and J by 6 bases, with 17 bases between the two germline ends. The CDR3 sequence is 16 residues long. Per germline, CDR1 SGHTA and CDR2 FQGTGA. CDR3 loop: CASSLRGIRLGDTQYF. CDR3 in DNA: TGTGCCAGCAGCTTAAGAGGGATTAGATTGGGGGATACGCAGTATTTT.

V is TRBV20-1 and J is TRBJ2-1; 7 positions match TRBD2. V lost 6 bases to trimming and J lost 10 bases; unmatched junction nucleotides: 18. The germline V gene encodes CDR1 DFQATT and CDR2 SNEGSKA (reference sequence). The CDR3 extends over 15 amino acids. The CDR3 DNA reads TGCAGTGCCAGCAGTTACGGGGGAGGGGAAATCGAGCAGTTCTTC. Encoded protein: CSASSYGGGEIEQFF.

The J gene is TRBJ1-1, the V gene TRBV6-5; D perhaps matches TRBD1 (5 bases). Per the germline V gene, CDR1 is MNHEY and CDR2 is SVGAGI. This CDR3 is 14 amino acids long. V lost 2 bases and J lost 2, with 9 bases in between. The CDR3 DNA reads as TGTGCCAGCAGTTACAGGGGCCTTAACACTGAAGCTTTCTTT. Amino acids: CASSYRGLNTEAFF.

A few counts support this clonotype. The genes are TRBV24-1 and TRBJ1-2; no reliable D call. V lost 3 bases and J 6 bases, leaving 10 bases between the germline ends. Germline V gene data show CDR1 as KGHDR and CDR2 as SFDVKD. The CDR3 has 13 residues. The CDR3 loop is CATSDGRRDGYTF. CDR3 bases: TGTGCCACCAGTGATGGGCGGCGGGATGGCTACACCTTC.

This clonotype was detected a few times. The chain uses TRBV20-1 and TRBJ1-5; 11 positions agree with TRBD1. Germline V gene lookup returns CDR1 DFQATT and CDR2 SNEGSKA (reference sequence). The CDR3 extends over 17 amino acids. The J segment lost 2 bases and the V segment lost 4 bases, leaving 10 bases of the junction unmatched. The CDR3 loop reads CSANPGTGGWGNQPQHF. In nucleotides, the CDR3 is TGCAGTGCTAATCCCGGGACAGGGGGTTGGGGCAATCAGCCCCAGCATTTT.

This rearrangement joins TRBV20-1 to TRBJ2-3, with 9 bases aligning to TRBD2. The germline gives CDR1 DFQATT, CDR2 SNEGSKA (reference sequence). This CDR3 spans 17 amino acids. V was pared by 1 base and J by 1 base, with 9 bases of the junction left unmatched. As DNA, the CDR3 is TGCAGTGCTAGAGCCCCCTTGGAGCGGGGGGGCACAGATACGCAGTATTTT. Its protein is CSARAPLERGGTDTQYF.

The gene calls are TRBV19 and TRBJ1-5; D perhaps matches TRBD1 (6 bases). V was shortened by 6 bases and J by 7 bases, with 22 bases between the two germline ends. The length of the CDR3 is 16 residues. Germline V gene data show CDR1 as LNHDA and CDR2 as SQIVND (reference sequence). CDR3 sequence: CASRYGGAGPGQPQHF. CDR3 bases: TGTGCCAGTAGATACGGGGGCGCGGGACCGGGGCAGCCCCAGCATTTT.

This chain connects TRBV12-3 or TRBV12-4 to TRBJ2-7; D uncertain. The CDR3 is 14 amino acids. The ends were cut back, 5 bases at V and 2 bases at J, with 13 bases in the middle. Here the CDR3 DNA reads TGTGCCAGCAGTGCCCGGACGGTAACCTACGAGCAGTACTTC. This encodes CASSARTVTYEQYF.

This clonotype was counted between two and nine times. The rearrangement uses TRBV10-3 and TRBJ2-5, with TRBD1 matching 7 bases. Germline lookup yields CDR1 ENHRY and CDR2 SYGVKD. The junction had 10 bases not matched to a gene; V was cut back by 10 bases and J by 5 bases. This CDR3 comprises 13 residues. The CDR3 sequence: CATGYEQGETQYF. In DNA form, the CDR3 reads TGTGCCACCGGTTACGAACAGGGGGAGACCCAGTACTTC.